This is a list of T cell receptor beta chains from one sample in a study of blood T cell repertoires in COVID-19. Data came from immunoSEQ multiplex PCR; TCRdb stores just in-frame clones and leaves some out. Of approximately 210,000 clones listed, 92% are singletons. Specimen: peripheral blood. The receptor set was obtained from a man aged 25 to 40 with acute or convalescent COVID-19. Both conserved end residues are part of each CDR3.

V: TRBV3-1/TRBV3-2
J: TRBJ1-2
CDR3: CASSQSDRTGHGYTF

V: TRBV6-2/TRBV6-3
J: TRBJ2-5
CDR3: CASSLRRTSGRGETQYF

V: TRBV6-1
J: TRBJ1-2
CDR3: CASSEATDRSYGYTF

V: TRBV27
J: TRBJ1-1
CDR3: CASGPHRANTEAFF

V: TRBV7-3
J: TRBJ2-1
CDR3: CASSLDRAAYNEQFF

V: TRBV5-6
J: TRBJ1-2
CDR3: CASSSGEGYGYTF

V: TRBV15
J: TRBJ2-7
CDR3: CATSREAGMNEQYF

V: TRBV29-1
J: TRBJ1-1
CDR3: CSGTRGPIAEAFF

V: TRBV2
J: TRBJ1-2
CDR3: CASSVSGQGFGYTF

V: TRBV12-5
J: TRBJ2-1
CDR3: CASGLTSGGAYEQFF

V: TRBV10-3
J: TRBJ2-1
CDR3: CAISGLAGGVSPYNEQFF

V: TRBV7-8
J: TRBJ1-3
CDR3: CASSHQTGLSGNTIYF

V: TRBV4-2
J: TRBJ2-5
CDR3: CASSGGAIQETQYF

V: TRBV12-3/TRBV12-4
J: TRBJ2-3
CDR3: CASSFGGRDTQYF

V: TRBV9
J: TRBJ2-1
CDR3: CASSVAGGLYNEQFF

V: TRBV5-1
J: TRBJ2-1
CDR3: CASSLNPGQQYNEQFF

V: TRBV29-1
J: TRBJ1-4
CDR3: CSVPGGWNEKLFF

V: TRBV3-1/TRBV3-2
J: TRBJ2-2
CDR3: CASRGGGAGGELFF

V: TRBV4-1
J: TRBJ1-1
CDR3: CASSQRGTGPNTEAFF

V: TRBV28
J: TRBJ1-5
CDR3: CASSPQGVGGVNQPQHF

V: TRBV7-2
J: TRBJ2-7
CDR3: CASSLEQLTSGKSYEQYF

V: TRBV21-1
J: TRBJ2-5
CDR3: CASKPGGGETQYF

V: TRBV5-6
J: TRBJ2-2
CDR3: CASIGRLNTGELFF

V: TRBV2
J: TRBJ1-2
CDR3: CASSELDRGYGYTF

V: TRBV25-1
J: TRBJ2-3
CDR3: CASNRQGGDTQYF

V: TRBV19
J: TRBJ1-2
CDR3: CASSIADYGYTF

V: TRBV18
J: TRBJ1-5
CDR3: CASSPQSTGNQPQHF

V: TRBV28
J: TRBJ1-1
CDR3: CASSAPGGNTEAFF

V: TRBV19
J: TRBJ2-6
CDR3: CASSVGLAGGFSGANVLTF

V: TRBV6-5
J: TRBJ1-1
CDR3: CASKDSRNTEAFF

V: TRBV7-3
J: TRBJ2-1
CDR3: CASSLTSGQQFF

V: TRBV9
J: TRBJ1-1
CDR3: CASSVEQGASHLYTEAFF

V: TRBV15
J: TRBJ2-3
CDR3: CATSRGTSGADTQYF

V: TRBV6-5
J: TRBJ1-6
CDR3: CASSSGQPNSPLHF

V: TRBV19
J: TRBJ2-3
CDR3: CASSMTTGGFGDTQYF